A selection of T cell receptor beta chains follows, all from one sample in a study of shared clonotypes between healthy human individuals. Measured with immunoSEQ multiplex PCR; TCRdb has only the in-frame clones, and not every one. Here the sample spans roughly 2.1 million clones, just over 90% being singletons. Sequencing was done on a sample of naive CD8+ T cells from PBMCs. The receptors here all came from a young man in good health. Some clones in this sample may be carry-over from other donors' samples. Both conserved end residues are part of each CDR3. The D gene is left open where the match is weak. Size is stated for part of the rows, as once, few or many counts, or as a class when the clone is expanded.

V	D	J	size	CDR3	DNA
TRBV7-9	-	TRBJ1-1	few	CASSPPEMSMNTEAFF	TGTGCCAGCAGCCCGCCGGAGATGTCCATGAACACTGAAGCTTTCTTT
TRBV27	-	TRBJ2-1	-	CASSSTMWQFF	TGTGCCAGCAGTTCAACTATGTGGCAGTTCTTC
TRBV28	TRBD2	TRBJ2-7	-	CASSSPSTSRDEQYF	TGTGCCAGCAGTTCCCCATCGACTAGCAGGGACGAGCAGTACTTC
TRBV15	-	TRBJ1-2	-	CATSERSPPSNRYTF	TGTGCCACCAGCGAGAGAAGCCCTCCGAGTAATCGCTACACCTTC
TRBV4-3	-	TRBJ1-1	-	CASSQIWSVNTEAFF	TGCGCCAGCAGCCAAATCTGGAGTGTGAACACTGAAGCTTTCTTT
TRBV11-2	-	TRBJ2-3	-	CASSWDSTDTQYF	TGTGCCAGCAGCTGGGATAGCACAGATACGCAGTATTTT
TRBV28	-	TRBJ1-2	-	CASSLTLNYGYTF	TGTGCCAGCAGTTTGACACTTAACTATGGCTACACCTTC
TRBV6-1	-	TRBJ1-5	-	CASSEARVVSNQPQHF	TGTGCCAGCAGTGAAGCCCGGGTCGTCAGCAATCAGCCCCAGCATTTT
TRBV19	-	TRBJ2-3	once	CASSIASTEDRFGDTQYF	TGTGCCAGTAGTATAGCCTCAACTGAAGACAGGTTTGGAGATACGCAGTATTTT
TRBV4-2	TRBD1	TRBJ1-2	-	CASSQVALTGGGGYTF	TGTGCCAGCAGCCAAGTTGCCCTAACAGGGGGCGGTGGCTACACCTTC
TRBV9	-	TRBJ2-1	-	CASSVEVRGEQFF	TGTGCCAGCAGCGTAGAGGTGCGGGGTGAGCAGTTCTTC
TRBV6-1	TRBD1	TRBJ2-2	-	CASSTRGIYTGELFF	TGTGCCAGCAGTACCAGGGGGATCTACACCGGGGAGCTGTTTTTT
TRBV9	TRBD1	TRBJ2-7	-	CASSEGGGYEQYF	TGTGCCAGCAGCGAAGGGGGCGGCTACGAGCAGTACTTC
TRBV15	-	TRBJ2-4	-	CATSKPGEGTKNIQYF	TGTGCCACCAGCAAACCGGGAGAGGGTACCAAAAACATTCAGTACTTC
TRBV5-1	-	TRBJ2-2	-	CASSPFPGGDTGELFF	TGCGCCAGCAGCCCGTTCCCCGGTGGCGACACCGGGGAGCTGTTTTTT
TRBV19	-	TRBJ2-7	-	CASSQTYEQYF	TGTGCCAGTAGTCAAACCTACGAGCAGTACTTC
TRBV11-2	-	TRBJ1-2	-	CASSLGLVGYTF	TGTGCCAGCAGCTTAGGTCTGGTTGGCTACACCTTC
TRBV29-1	-	TRBJ2-7	-	CSVQTGNTYEQYF	TGCAGCGTTCAAACAGGGAACACCTACGAGCAGTACTTC
TRBV4-1	-	TRBJ2-3	-	CASSQYLKVDTQYF	TGCGCCAGCAGCCAGTACCTCAAGGTAGATACGCAGTATTTT
TRBV7-2	-	TRBJ2-5	-	CASSFQETQYF	TGTGCCAGCAGCTTCCAAGAGACCCAGTACTTC
TRBV7-8	-	TRBJ1-1	-	CASRYRSATEAFF	TGTGCCAGCCGCTATCGGTCGGCCACTGAAGCTTTCTTT
TRBV6-5	-	TRBJ1-2	-	CASTLGEGGGYTF	TGTGCCAGCACCCTAGGCGAAGGGGGGGGCTACACCTTC
TRBV7-9	TRBD2	TRBJ2-3	-	CASSLRSGTSVSTDTQYF	TGTGCCAGCAGCTTACGGTCCGGGACTAGCGTAAGCACAGATACGCAGTATTTT
TRBV19	-	TRBJ2-7	once	CASSSSGASYEQYF	TGTGCCAGTAGTAGTAGCGGAGCCTCCTACGAGCAGTACTTC
TRBV25-1	-	TRBJ1-6	-	CASSEYPLTGNSNSPLHF	TGTGCCAGCAGTGAATACCCTTTAACCGGGAACTCTAATTCACCCCTCCACTTT
TRBV27	TRBD1	TRBJ2-7	-	CASSFTGASYEQYF	TGTGCCAGCAGTTTTACAGGGGCATCCTACGAGCAGTACTTC